This T cell receptor (beta chain) was retrieved from a study of blood T cells in healthy people across ages. General study points: As age increased, TCR beta diversity per million T cells fell in a roughly linear fashion. Strongly correlated with naive T cell percentage was TCR beta diversity. Versus aged donors, long-lived donors had higher diversity and more naive CD4+ cells.

The CDR3 loop spans 13 amino acids. With V trimmed by 7 bases and J by 9 bases, 5 bases remained unmatched. Germline CDR1 reads DFQATT; CDR2 reads SNEGSKA (reference sequence). Healthy individuals of Caucasian origin from Russia, aged roughly 6 to 95, served as donors. It was with a sample-barcoded 5' primer and a J-beta primer mix that a second PCR of roughly 7 to 12 cycles was run. TCRdb re-derived calls from the 5' RACE reads in MiXCR, one entry per CDR3 protein. The sample holds roughly 1.5 million distinct CDR3 sequences, roughly 43% seen once. This clonotype was picked up a small number of times. Its antigen is unidentified.

The chain has TRBV20-1 and TRBJ2-4; 14 nucleotides line up with TRBD2. The source material was blood. This TCR derives from a woman in her late teens or twenties in good health. The CDR3 loop reads CSGGTSGRSIQYF. The CDR3 region has the DNA TGCAGTGGGGGGACTAGCGGGAGAAGCATTCAGTACTTC.